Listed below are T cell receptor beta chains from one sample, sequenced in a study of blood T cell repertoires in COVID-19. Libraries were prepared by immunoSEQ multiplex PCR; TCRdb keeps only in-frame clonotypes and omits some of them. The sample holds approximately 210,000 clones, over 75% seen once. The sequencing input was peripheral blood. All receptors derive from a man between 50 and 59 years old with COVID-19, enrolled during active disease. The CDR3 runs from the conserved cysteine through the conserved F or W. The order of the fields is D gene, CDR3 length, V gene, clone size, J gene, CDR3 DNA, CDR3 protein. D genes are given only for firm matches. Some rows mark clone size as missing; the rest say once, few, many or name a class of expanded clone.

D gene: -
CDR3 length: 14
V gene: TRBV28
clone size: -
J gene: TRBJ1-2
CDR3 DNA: TGTGCCAGCAGTTTGCAACTACAGCGGTATGGCTACACCTTC
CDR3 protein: CASSLQLQRYGYTF

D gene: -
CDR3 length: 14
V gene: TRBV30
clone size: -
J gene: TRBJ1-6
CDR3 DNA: TGTGCCTGGAACAGGGACTCCTATAATTCACCCCTCCACTTT
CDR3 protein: CAWNRDSYNSPLHF

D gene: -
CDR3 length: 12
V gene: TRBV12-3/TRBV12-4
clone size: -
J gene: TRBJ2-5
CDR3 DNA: TGTGCCAGCAGTTTATCCGGTAGTGCCCAGTACTTC
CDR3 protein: CASSLSGSAQYF

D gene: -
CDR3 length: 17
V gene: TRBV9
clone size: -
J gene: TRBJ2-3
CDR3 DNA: TGTGCCAGCAGCGTCCAGGGAGGAGGGGTAGCATGGGATACGCAGTATTTT
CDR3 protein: CASSVQGGGVAWDTQYF

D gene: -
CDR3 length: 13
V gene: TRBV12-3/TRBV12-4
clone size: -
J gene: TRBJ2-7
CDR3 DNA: TGTGCCAGCAGTTTAGCGCTTAGCTACGAGCAGTACTTC
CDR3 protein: CASSLALSYEQYF

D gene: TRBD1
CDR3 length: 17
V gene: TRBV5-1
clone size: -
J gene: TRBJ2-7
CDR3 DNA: TGCGCCAGCAGCGGGGGACAGGGGGTTCTCAGCTCCTACGAGCAGTACTTC
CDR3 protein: CASSGGQGVLSSYEQYF

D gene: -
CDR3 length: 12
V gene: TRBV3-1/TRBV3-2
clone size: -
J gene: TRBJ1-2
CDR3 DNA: TGTGCCAGCAGCCGAAGACAGGAAAGCTACACCTTC
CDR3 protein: CASSRRQESYTF

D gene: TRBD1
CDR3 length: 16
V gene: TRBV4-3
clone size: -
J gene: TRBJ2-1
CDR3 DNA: TGCGCCAGCAGCCAAGTGTCTACAGGGGGCGGGCCTGAGCAGTTCTTC
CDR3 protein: CASSQVSTGGGPEQFF

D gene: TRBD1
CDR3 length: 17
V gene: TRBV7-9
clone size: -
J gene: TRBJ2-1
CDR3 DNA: TGTGCCAGCAGCGGAAGGCTCGGGACAGGCGTCTACAATGAGCAGTTCTTC
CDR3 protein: CASSGRLGTGVYNEQFF

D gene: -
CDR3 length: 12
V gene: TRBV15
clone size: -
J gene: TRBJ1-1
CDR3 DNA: TGTGCCACCAGCAAGGCGGAGACTGAAGCTTTCTTT
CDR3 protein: CATSKAETEAFF

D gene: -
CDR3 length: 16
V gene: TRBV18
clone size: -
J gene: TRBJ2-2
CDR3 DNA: TGTGCCAGCTCACCACCCAGTAACTATCTCACCGGGGAGCTGTTTTTT
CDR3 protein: CASSPPSNYLTGELFF

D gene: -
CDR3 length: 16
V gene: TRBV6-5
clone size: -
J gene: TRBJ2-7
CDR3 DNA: TGTGCCAGCAGTTACCGATTTTTCGGACAAGCCTACGAGCAGTACTTC
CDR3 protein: CASSYRFFGQAYEQYF

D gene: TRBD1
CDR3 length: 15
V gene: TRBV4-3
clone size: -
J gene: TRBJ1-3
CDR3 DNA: TGCGCCAGCAGCCAAGGTGTAGGGGGCCTAGACACCATATATTTT
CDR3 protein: CASSQGVGGLDTIYF

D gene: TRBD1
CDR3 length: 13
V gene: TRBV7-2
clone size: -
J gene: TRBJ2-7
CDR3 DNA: TGTGCCAGCAGCTCCGGGACAGTCTCCGAGCAGTACTTC
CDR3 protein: CASSSGTVSEQYF

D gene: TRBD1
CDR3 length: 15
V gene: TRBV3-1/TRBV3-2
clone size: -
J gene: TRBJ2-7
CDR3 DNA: TGTGCCAGCAGCCAAAGACAGGGGGTATCCTACGAGCAGTACTTC
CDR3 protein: CASSQRQGVSYEQYF

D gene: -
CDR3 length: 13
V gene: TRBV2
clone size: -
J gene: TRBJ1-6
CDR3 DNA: TGTGCCAGCAGACAGGGTCAAAATTCACCCCTCCACTTT
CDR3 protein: CASRQGQNSPLHF

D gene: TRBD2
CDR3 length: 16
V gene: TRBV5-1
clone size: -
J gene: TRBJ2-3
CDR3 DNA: TGCGCCAGCAGCTTGGCCGTCGGGGGGTCCGCAGATACGCAGTATTTT
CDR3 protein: CASSLAVGGSADTQYF

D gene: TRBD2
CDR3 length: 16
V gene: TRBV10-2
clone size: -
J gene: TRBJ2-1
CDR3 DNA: TGCGCCAGCAGTGAGTCTAGCGGGAGCTCCTACAATGAGCAGTTCTTC
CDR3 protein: CASSESSGSSYNEQFF

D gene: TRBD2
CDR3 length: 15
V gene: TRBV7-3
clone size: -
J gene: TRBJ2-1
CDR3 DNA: TGTGCCAGCACCCCAGGGACTAGCGGGAGCGGTGAGCAGTTCTTC
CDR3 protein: CASTPGTSGSGEQFF

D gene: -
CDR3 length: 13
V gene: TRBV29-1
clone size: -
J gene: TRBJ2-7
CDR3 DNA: TGCAGCGTTGACTCGGGAGGGGGCCACGAGCAGTACTTC
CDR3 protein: CSVDSGGGHEQYF

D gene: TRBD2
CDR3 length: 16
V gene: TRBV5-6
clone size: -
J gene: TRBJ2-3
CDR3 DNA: TGTGCCAGCAGCTTGGCGACTAGCGGGGCCTCAGATACGCAGTATTTT
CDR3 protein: CASSLATSGASDTQYF

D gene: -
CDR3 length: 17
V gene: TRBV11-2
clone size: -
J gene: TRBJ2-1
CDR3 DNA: TGTGCCAGCAGCTCGATCCGCGGGGACAGCTCCTACAATGAGCAGTTCTTC
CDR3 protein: CASSSIRGDSSYNEQFF

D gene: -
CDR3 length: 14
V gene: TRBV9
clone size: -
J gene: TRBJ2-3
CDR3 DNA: TGTGCCAGCAGCCCCCAGACTAGCACAGATACGCAGTATTTT
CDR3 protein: CASSPQTSTDTQYF

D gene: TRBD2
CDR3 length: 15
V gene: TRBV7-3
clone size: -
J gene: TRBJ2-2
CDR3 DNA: TGTGCCAGCAGCGCAGCCGGGACTAGAGACGGGGAGCTGTTTTTT
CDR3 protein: CASSAAGTRDGELFF

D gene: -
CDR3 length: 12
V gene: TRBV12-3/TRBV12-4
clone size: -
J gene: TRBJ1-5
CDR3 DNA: TGTGCCAGCAGCAGGGGCAATCAGCCCCAGCATTTT
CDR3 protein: CASSRGNQPQHF

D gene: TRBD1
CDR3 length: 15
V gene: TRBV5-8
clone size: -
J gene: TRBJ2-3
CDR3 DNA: TGTGCCAGCAGCCGGGGACAGCAAAGCACAGATACGCAGTATTTT
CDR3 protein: CASSRGQQSTDTQYF

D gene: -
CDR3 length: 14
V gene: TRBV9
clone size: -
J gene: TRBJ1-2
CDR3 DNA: TGTGCCAGCAGCGTAGATGGTCAGGGGTGGGGCTACACCTTC
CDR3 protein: CASSVDGQGWGYTF

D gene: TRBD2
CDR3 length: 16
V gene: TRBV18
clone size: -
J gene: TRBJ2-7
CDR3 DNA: TGTGCCAGCTCACACGGGACTAGCGGGAGCTCCTACGAGCAGTACTTC
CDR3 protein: CASSHGTSGSSYEQYF

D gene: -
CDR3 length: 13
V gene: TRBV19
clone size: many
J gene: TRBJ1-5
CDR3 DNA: TGTGCCAGTAGGTTCTCCACGGATCAGCCCCAGCATTTT
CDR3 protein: CASRFSTDQPQHF

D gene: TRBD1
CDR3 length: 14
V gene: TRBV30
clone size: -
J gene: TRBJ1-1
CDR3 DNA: TGTGCCTGGGGAAGACAGGGGGCTTTTGGTGAAGCTTTCTTT
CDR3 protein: CAWGRQGAFGEAFF

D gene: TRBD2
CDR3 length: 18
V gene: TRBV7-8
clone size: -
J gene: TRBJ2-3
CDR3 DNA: TGTGCCAGCAGCTTAAGTAGGACGCTAGCGGCCGGGACAGATACGCAGTATTTT
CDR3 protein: CASSLSRTLAAGTDTQYF

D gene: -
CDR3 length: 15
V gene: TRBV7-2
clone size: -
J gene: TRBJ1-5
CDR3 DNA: TGTGCCAGCAGCCAGGGACTCATGCTCAATCAGCCCCAGCATTTT
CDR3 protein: CASSQGLMLNQPQHF

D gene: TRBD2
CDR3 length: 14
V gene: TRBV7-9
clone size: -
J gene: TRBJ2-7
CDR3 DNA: TGTGCCAGCAGCCAGGGACTAGCGGTCTACGAGCAGTACTTC
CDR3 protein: CASSQGLAVYEQYF

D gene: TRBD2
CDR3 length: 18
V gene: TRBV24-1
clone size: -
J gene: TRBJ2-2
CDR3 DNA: TGTGCCACCAGTGATTTCTCTCGGGGCGGGGGAGCCCCCGGGGAGCTGTTTTTT
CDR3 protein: CATSDFSRGGGAPGELFF

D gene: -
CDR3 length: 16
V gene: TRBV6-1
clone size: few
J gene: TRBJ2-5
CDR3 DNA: TGTGCCAGCAGTGAAGGCCTCCGCTCGGGGCAAGAGACCCAGTACTTC
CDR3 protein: CASSEGLRSGQETQYF